The 32 T cell receptor beta chains in this list originate from one sample, sequenced in a study of T cell responses to AZD1222 COVID-19 vaccine (dated by TCRdb to the early 2020s). Library preparation was by the immunoSEQ multiplex PCR assay. TCRdb limited this immuneACCESS table to in-frame rearrangements with V and J called. A share of clones is missing; checked studies link under half to unresolved V genes, and the rest is unexplained. A total of 80,000 to 90,000 clones appear in this sample, around nine tenths of them only once. Clones ranked in the top ten supply 4% to 6% of the sample. The sample's time point, from its label and the paper: baseline before first vaccination. According to the study, the label for this sample's treatment or condition signals: meningococcal conjugate vaccine given as trial control. Material: peripheral blood, obtained on day 0 of MenACWY control vaccination. Receptors originate from an adult in good health.

The genes are TRBV5-1 and TRBJ2-1, with D unresolved. V lost 0 bases and J lost 8, with 12 bases in between. The germline V gene encodes CDR1 SGHRS and CDR2 YFSETQ. This CDR3 spans 14 amino acids. CDR3 loop: CASSLAGSWDEQFF. The CDR3 DNA reads TGCGCCAGCAGCTTGGCCGGGTCCTGGGATGAGCAGTTCTTC.

This chain links TRBV27 with TRBJ2-1; D is possibly TRBD1 (5 bases). Germline loops: CDR1 MNHEY, CDR2 SMNVEV (reference sequence). V lost 7 bases and J 10 bases, leaving 20 bases between the germline ends. The length of the CDR3 is 14 residues. DNA for the CDR3: TGTGCCAGCACGTACCTTTTCCCAGGGAACGAGCAGTTCTTC. This gives the protein CASTYLFPGNEQFF.

V is TRBV28 and J is TRBJ1-4, with unresolved D. Germline CDR1 and CDR2: MDHEN and SYDVKM. With 3 bases removed from V and 10 bases from J, the gap between germline ends came to 15 bases. The CDR3 extends over 14 amino acids. The CDR3 is CASSLGRLKGKLFF. DNA for the CDR3: TGTGCCAGCAGTTTGGGCAGGCTTAAGGGAAAACTGTTTTTT.

This rearrangement joins TRBV25-1 to TRBJ2-7; 8 bases map to TRBD1. The CDR3 extends over 15 amino acids. Germline trimming cut 6 bases from V and 0 bases from J; bases unmatched to any gene: 7. The germline V gene has CDR1 MGHDK and CDR2 SYGVNS. CDR3 loop: CASRPPGQASYEQYF. The CDR3 DNA reads TGTGCCAGCAGACCGCCGGGACAGGCCTCCTACGAGCAGTACTTC.

This chain links TRBV6-5 with TRBJ1-2; D unclear. This CDR3 region has 12 residues. Germline CDR1 and CDR2: MNHEY and SVGAGI. Trimming stripped 1 base from V and 1 base from J, with 1 base between. This CDR3 reads CASSYFNYGYTF. The CDR3 region has the DNA TGTGCCAGCAGTTACTTTAACTATGGCTACACCTTC.

This chain connects TRBV7-8 to TRBJ1-6; D is undetermined. The CDR3 is 16 amino acids. Germline CDR1 is SGHVS and CDR2 is FQNEAQ. With 5 bases removed from V and 7 bases from J, the gap between germline ends came to 18 bases. The CDR3 sequence: CASSQSSGGGNSPLHF. CDR3 bases: TGTGCCAGCAGCCAATCGTCGGGAGGTGGAAATTCACCCCTCCACTTT. Full variable domain (outside the CDR3, taken from reference TRBV7-8 and TRBJ1-6): GAGVSQSPRYKVAKRGQDVALRCDPISGHVSLFWYQQALGQGPEFLTYFQNEAQLDKSGLPSDRFFAERPEGSVSTLKIQRTQQEDSAVYLCASSQSSGGGNSPLHFGNGTRLTVT.

The chain combines TRBV6-2 or TRBV6-3 with TRBJ1-1; D gene unclear. V was trimmed by 4 bases and J by 1 base, leaving 7 bases between them. The germline gives CDR1 MNHEY, CDR2 SVGEGT. The CDR3 is 13 amino acids. Here the CDR3 reads CASSSLQNTEAFF. Written as DNA, the CDR3 is TGTGCCAGCAGTTCTCTTCAGAACACTGAAGCTTTCTTT.

The V call is TRBV7-2, the J call TRBJ1-2, with 10 bases that match TRBD1. The CDR3 is 15 amino acids. Germline CDR1 SGHTA, CDR2 FQGNSA. The V gene end was trimmed by 1 base and the J gene end by 7 bases; junction bases not matched to a gene: 6. The CDR3: CASSLGRDRGVGYTF. Here the CDR3 DNA reads TGTGCCAGCAGCTTAGGTCGGGACAGGGGAGTTGGCTACACCTTC.

The V gene is TRBV3-1 (or the pseudogene TRBV3-2), the J gene TRBJ1-1; D is possibly TRBD1 (5 bases). Trimming stripped 0 bases from V and 1 base from J, with 9 bases between. The CDR3 extends over 15 amino acids. In germline, CDR1 is LGHDT, CDR2 YNNKEL (reference sequence). The CDR3 nucleotides are TGTGCCAGCAGCCAAGATTGGGGACCGAACACTGAAGCTTTCTTT. It encodes CASSQDWGPNTEAFF.

The rearrangement links TRBV5-1 to TRBJ2-3; 7 nucleotides line up with TRBD2. The CDR3 runs to 15 residues. CDR1 SGHRS and CDR2 YFSETQ come from the germline V gene. With 0 bases clipped from V and 2 bases from J, the junction kept 3 bases outside the gene matches. The CDR3 bases are TGCGCCAGCAGCTTGGCTAGCGGAGACACAGATACGCAGTATTTT. It encodes CASSLASGDTDTQYF.

The chain links TRBV12-2 to TRBJ2-1; the table's D call, TRBD2, was not checked against the DNA. TRBV12-2 is classified as a pseudogene. The CDR3 contains 16 residues. This CDR3 reads CASRLEYSGGDNEQFF. CDR3 bases: TGTGCAAGTCGCTTAGAGTATAGCGGGGGGGACAATGAGCAGTTCTTC.

The chain recombines TRBV29-1 with TRBJ2-1, with 9 bases lining up with TRBD2. Germline CDR1 is SQVTM and CDR2 is ANQGSEA. This CDR3 region has 16 residues. Trimming at V came to 7 bases and at J to 6 bases, leaving 16 bases not matched to a gene. This CDR3 is CSAPSIIAGAGNEQFF. The CDR3 DNA reads TGCAGCGCACCCTCCATCATAGCGGGAGCGGGCAATGAGCAGTTCTTC.

The chain has TRBV6-5 and TRBJ1-3; possible D gene TRBD1, 5 bases. In germline, CDR1 is MNHEY, CDR2 SVGAGI. The CDR3 is 15 amino acids. The ends were cut back, 0 bases at V and 1 base at J, with 7 bases in the middle. DNA of the CDR3: TGTGCCAGCAGTTACTCGAGACAGTCTGGAAACACCATATATTTT. Residues: CASSYSRQSGNTIYF.

This clone was seen just once. The J gene is TRBJ1-4, the V gene TRBV28, with D possibly TRBD1 on 5 matching bases. The V end lost 6 bases, the J end lost 0 bases, and 11 bases lay between the germline ends. This CDR3 region has 15 residues. CDR1 and CDR2 from the germline V gene are MDHEN and SYDVKM. This CDR3 is CASSGGGATNEKLFF. The DNA for the CDR3 is TGTGCCAGCAGCGGGGGAGGGGCAACTAATGAAAAACTGTTTTTT.

This chain connects TRBV10-3 to TRBJ2-1; D might be TRBD2 (6 bases). The ends were cut back, 10 bases at V and 8 bases at J, with 15 bases in the middle. The CDR3 sequence is 12 residues long. Germline V gives CDR1 ENHRY, CDR2 SYGVKD. CDR3 amino acids: CATTSTLHEQFF. The CDR3 coding sequence is TGTGCCACCACTAGCACGCTACATGAGCAGTTCTTC.

This chain links TRBV28 with TRBJ1-2; D might be TRBD1 (5 bases). Germline CDR1 MDHEN, CDR2 SYDVKM. The CDR3 runs to 12 residues. V shed 3 bases and J shed 4 bases, with 6 bases lying between them. CDR3 in DNA: TGTGCCAGCAGTTTTAGGGGCTATGGCTACACCTTC. Its protein is CASSFRGYGYTF.

The chain couples TRBV2 to TRBJ2-5; D gene uncertain. This CDR3 spans 13 amino acids. Trimming removed 5 bases from V and 0 bases from J, with 7 bases in between. From germline, CDR1 is SNHLY and CDR2 FYNNEI. CDR3 in DNA: TGTGCCAGCAGTTGGAATAACCAAGAGACCCAGTACTTC. It is translated as CASSWNNQETQYF.

V is TRBV2 and J is TRBJ2-2; D is possibly TRBD1 or TRBD2 (5 bases each). V lost 6 bases, J lost 6 bases, and 14 bases lay in between. CDR1 and CDR2 from the germline V gene are SNHLY and FYNNEI. The CDR3 totals 14 residues. CDR3 sequence (DNA): TGTGCCAGCAGGCTTGAGTGGGGGTCCGGGGAGCTGTTTTTT. It translates to CASRLEWGSGELFF.

The chain joins TRBV6-5 to TRBJ2-7; D is undetermined. Germline CDR1 reads MNHEY; CDR2 reads SVGAGI. The germline V and J ends were trimmed by 5 bases and 4 bases, with 6 bases remaining between them. The CDR3 is 11 residues long. DNA of the CDR3: TGTGCCAGCAGTACCTTATACGAGCAGTACTTC. Encoded protein: CASSTLYEQYF.

The chain recombines TRBV5-1 with TRBJ2-7; 7 positions match TRBD2. This CDR3 is built from 17 residues. V shed 5 bases, J shed 1 base, and the junction held 15 bases outside the gene matches. Germline assignment: CDR1 SGHRS and CDR2 YFSETQ. CDR3 in DNA: TGCGCCAGCAGTTTGAGTACCCTGGGAGGGGTGTCCTACGAGCAGTACTTC. Its protein is CASSLSTLGGVSYEQYF.

The V and J genes are TRBV27 and TRBJ2-5; TRBD2 matches 7 bases. Losses at the gene ends were 3 bases for V and 5 bases for J; bases not matched to a gene: 15. Germline V lookup: CDR1 MNHEY, CDR2 SMNVEV (reference sequence). The CDR3 is 17 residues long. The CDR3 protein is CASSLGYVAGVGETQYF. CDR3 nucleotide sequence: TGTGCCAGCAGTTTGGGATATGTGGCGGGGGTAGGGGAGACCCAGTACTTC.

CDR3: CASMDRVPYNEQFF. CDR3 DNA sequence: TGCGCCAGCATGGACAGGGTTCCCTACAATGAGCAGTTCTTC. The chain links TRBV5-1 to TRBJ2-1; TRBD1 matches at 8 bases. This CDR3 has 14 amino acids. V shed 6 bases, J shed 2 bases, and the junction held 4 bases outside the gene matches. CDR1 is SGHRS, CDR2 YFSETQ, per germline.

This sequence joins TRBV2 and TRBJ1-3; 7 positions agree with TRBD1. V was clipped by 4 bases and J by 2 bases; unmatched bases: 5. The CDR3 is made up of 15 amino acids. CDR1 is SNHLY, CDR2 FYNNEI, per germline. Here the CDR3 DNA reads TGTGCCAGCAGTGCACGACAGGGCGCTGGAAACACCATATATTTT. It encodes CASSARQGAGNTIYF. Supplemented by reference TRBV2 and TRBJ1-3, the full variable domain reads EPEVTQTPSHQVTQMGQEVILRCVPISNHLYFYWYRQILGQKVEFLVSFYNNEISEKSEIFDDQFSVERPDGSNFTLKIRSTKLEDSAMYFCASSARQGAGNTIYFGEGSWLTVV.

The rearrangement joins TRBV27 to TRBJ1-5, with 9 bases fitting TRBD1. This CDR3 has 16 amino acids. From germline, CDR1 is MNHEY and CDR2 SMNVEV (reference sequence). The V and J ends lost 5 bases and 4 bases, in that order; junction bases with no gene match: 9. CDR3 sequence reads: CASSQDRGGTNQPQHF. CDR3 bases: TGTGCCAGCAGTCAAGACAGGGGGGGAACGAATCAGCCCCAGCATTTT.

The rearrangement uses TRBV6-5 and TRBJ1-2; 9 bases match TRBD1. Germline V CDR1 and CDR2: MNHEY, SVGAGI. After removal of 6 bases from V and 7 bases from J, the junction contained 12 bases not matched to a gene. The CDR3 has 15 residues. Written as DNA, the CDR3 is TGTGCCAGCAGGATCCCTCAACAGGGGGCGATTGGCTACACCTTC. Amino acids: CASRIPQQGAIGYTF.

The chain is built from TRBV9 and TRBJ2-1; 9 bases align to TRBD2. CDR1 and CDR2 from the germline V gene are SGDLS and YYNGEE. CDR3 size: 15 residues. Trimming cost V 2 bases and J 7 bases; bases outside gene matches: 7. CDR3 loop: CASSVSGSGRNEQFF. DNA of the CDR3: TGTGCCAGCAGCGTTAGCGGGAGCGGCAGGAATGAGCAGTTCTTC. Using reference TRBV9 and TRBJ2-1 for the parts outside the CDR3, the full variable domain is DSGVTQTPKHLITATGQRVTLRCSPRSGDLSVYWYQQSLDQGLQFLIQYYNGEERAKGNILERFSAQQFPDLHSELNLSSLELGDSALYFCASSVSGSGRNEQFFGPGTRLTVL.

V is TRBV28 and J is TRBJ2-5; tentative D call: TRBD2 (6 bases). V lost 5 bases, J lost 3 bases, and 16 bases lay in between. The CDR3 is made up of 15 amino acids. CDR1 MDHEN and CDR2 SYDVKM come from the germline V gene. CDR3 nucleotides: TGTGCCAGCAGTGGAGGGGTCCGGGCGGAAGAGACCCAGTACTTC. The encoded protein is CASSGGVRAEETQYF. Full variable domain (missing parts from reference TRBV28 and TRBJ2-5): DVKVTQSSRYLVKRTGEKVFLECVQDMDHENMFWYRQDPGLGLRLIYFSYDVKMKEKGDIPEGYSVSREKKERFSLILESASTNQTSMYLCASSGGVRAEETQYFGPGTRLLVL.

The chain has TRBV9 and TRBJ1-2; 9 bases are shared with TRBD1. CDR1 and CDR2 from the germline V gene are SGDLS and YYNGEE. V lost 0 bases, J lost 0 bases, and 0 bases stayed unmatched. CDR3 length equals 15 residues. The CDR3: CASSVGTGANYGYTF. For the CDR3, the DNA is TGTGCCAGCAGCGTAGGGACAGGGGCTAACTATGGCTACACCTTC. Full variable domain (missing parts from reference TRBV9 and TRBJ1-2): DSGVTQTPKHLITATGQRVTLRCSPRSGDLSVYWYQQSLDQGLQFLIQYYNGEERAKGNILERFSAQQFPDLHSELNLSSLELGDSALYFCASSVGTGANYGYTFGSGTRLTVV.

This clone was picked up a small number of times. The rearrangement uses TRBV11-2 and TRBJ2-2; D is ambiguous. The V gene lost 5 bases and the J gene lost 3 bases, with 10 bases spanning the gap. From germline, CDR1 is SGHAT and CDR2 FQNNGV. This CDR3 has 14 amino acids. Here the CDR3 reads CASSTAQYTGELFF. Written as DNA, the CDR3 is TGTGCCAGCAGCACCGCCCAGTACACCGGGGAGCTGTTTTTT.

This clone turned up a few times. The V and J genes are TRBV28 and TRBJ1-2, with 8 nucleotides matching TRBD1. The V gene end was trimmed by 7 bases and the J gene end by 8 bases; junction bases not matched to a gene: 9. Germline CDR1 and CDR2: MDHEN and SYDVKM. The CDR3 runs 13 residues. Here the CDR3 reads CASTDRGRNGYTF. In DNA, the CDR3 is TGTGCCAGCACCGACAGGGGCAGAAACGGCTACACCTTC.

V gene TRBV9 combines with J gene TRBJ2-1, with D perhaps matching TRBD2 (5 bases). This CDR3 comprises 14 residues. Germline V gene sequence: CDR1 SGDLS, CDR2 YYNGEE. The V gene lost 0 bases and the J gene lost 8 bases, with 12 bases spanning the gap. The CDR3, as DNA: TGTGCCAGCAGCGTAGAAGCTAGCCTCGATGAGCAGTTCTTC. Translating gives CASSVEASLDEQFF. The whole variable domain, filled in from reference TRBV9 and TRBJ2-1, reads DSGVTQTPKHLITATGQRVTLRCSPRSGDLSVYWYQQSLDQGLQFLIQYYNGEERAKGNILERFSAQQFPDLHSELNLSSLELGDSALYFCASSVEASLDEQFFGPGTRLTVL.

The J gene is TRBJ2-1, the V gene TRBV7-9; D unresolved. Germline-derived CDR1 and CDR2 are SEHNR and FQNEAQ (reference sequence). V lost 5 bases to trimming and J lost 6 bases, with 11 bases between them. This CDR3 contains 13 residues. The CDR3 nucleotides read TGTGCCAGCAGCGAATTAACGATCAATGAGCAGTTCTTC. This sequence encodes CASSELTINEQFF.